This T cell receptor (beta chain) was documented in a study of cytomegalovirus exposure and HLA in healthy donors. Researchers ran the PCR with 60 Vbeta and 13 Jbeta primers. Profiled with immunoSEQ multiplex PCR; TCRdb holds only in-frame clones, not every one. Seen here are 170,000 or so clones, approximately 81% observed once, and the top ten hold around 0.41%. A remark on this clone: Its antigen is undetermined.

Study-wide findings and caveats: TCR beta V segments were, for the most part, productive about 90% or about 30% of the time in an earlier analysis.

J lost 2 bases, V lost 3 bases, and 8 bases had no gene match. This CDR3 region has 15 residues. CDR1 and CDR2 (germline): SQVTM, ANQGSEA. The clonotype comes from a boy younger than 10 in good health and CMV-seronegative. Sequenced material: PBMCs. This chain links TRBV29-1 with TRBJ2-5; TRBD2 aligns across 8 bases. The CDR3 coding sequence is TGCAGCGTTGACTCCGGGACTAGTGTTCAAGAGACCCAGTACTTC. Protein sequence: CSVDSGTSVQETQYF.